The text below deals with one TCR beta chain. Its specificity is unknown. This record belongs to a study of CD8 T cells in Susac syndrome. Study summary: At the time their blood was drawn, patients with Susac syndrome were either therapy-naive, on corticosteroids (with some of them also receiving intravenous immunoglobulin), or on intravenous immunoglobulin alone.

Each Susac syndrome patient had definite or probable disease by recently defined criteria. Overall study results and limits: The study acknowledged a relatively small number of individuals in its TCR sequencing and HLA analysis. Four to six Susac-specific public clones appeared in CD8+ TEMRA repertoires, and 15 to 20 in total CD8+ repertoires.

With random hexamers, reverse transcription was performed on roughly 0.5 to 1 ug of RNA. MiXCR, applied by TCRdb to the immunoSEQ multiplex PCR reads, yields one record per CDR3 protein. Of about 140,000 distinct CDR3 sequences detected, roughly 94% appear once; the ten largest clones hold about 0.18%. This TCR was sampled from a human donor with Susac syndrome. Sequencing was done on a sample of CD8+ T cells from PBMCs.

The chain's CDR3 is CATGEGSEDTQYF. The CDR3 bases are TGTGCCACCGGAGAGGGTTCTGAAGATACGCAGTATTTT. The rearrangement links TRBV24-1 to TRBJ2-3; D might be TRBD2 (5 bases). The CDR3 spans 13 residues. Germline values: CDR1 KGHDR, CDR2 SFDVKD. V was clipped by 9 bases and J by 5 bases, with 14 bases between them.